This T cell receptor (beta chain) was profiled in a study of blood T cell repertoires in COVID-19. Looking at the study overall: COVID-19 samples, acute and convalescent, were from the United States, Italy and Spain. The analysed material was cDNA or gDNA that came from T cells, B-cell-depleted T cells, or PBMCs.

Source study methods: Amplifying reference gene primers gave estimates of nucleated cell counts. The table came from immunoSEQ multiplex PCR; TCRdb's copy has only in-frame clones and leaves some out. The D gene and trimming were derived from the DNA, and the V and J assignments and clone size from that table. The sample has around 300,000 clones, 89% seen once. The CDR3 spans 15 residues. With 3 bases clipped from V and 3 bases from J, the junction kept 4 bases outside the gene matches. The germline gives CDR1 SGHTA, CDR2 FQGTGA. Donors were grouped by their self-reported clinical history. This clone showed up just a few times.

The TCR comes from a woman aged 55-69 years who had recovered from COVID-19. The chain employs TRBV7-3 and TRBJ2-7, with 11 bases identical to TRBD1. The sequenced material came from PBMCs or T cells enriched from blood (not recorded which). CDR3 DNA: TGTGCCAGCAGCTTTACCGGGACAGGGGGCTACGAGCAGTACTTC. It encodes CASSFTGTGGYEQYF.